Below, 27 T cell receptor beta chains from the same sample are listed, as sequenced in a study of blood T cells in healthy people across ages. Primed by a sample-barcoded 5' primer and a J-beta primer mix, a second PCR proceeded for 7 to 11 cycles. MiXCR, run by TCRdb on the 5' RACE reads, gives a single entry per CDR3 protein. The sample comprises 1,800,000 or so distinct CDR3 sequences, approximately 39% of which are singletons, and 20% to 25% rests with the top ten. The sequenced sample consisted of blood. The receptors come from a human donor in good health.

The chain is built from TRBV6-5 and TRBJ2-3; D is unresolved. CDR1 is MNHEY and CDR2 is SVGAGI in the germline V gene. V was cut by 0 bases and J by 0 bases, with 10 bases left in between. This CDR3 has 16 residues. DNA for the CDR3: TGTGCCAGCAGTTACTCGAGGTGGATTAGCACAGATACGCAGTATTTT. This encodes CASSYSRWISTDTQYF.

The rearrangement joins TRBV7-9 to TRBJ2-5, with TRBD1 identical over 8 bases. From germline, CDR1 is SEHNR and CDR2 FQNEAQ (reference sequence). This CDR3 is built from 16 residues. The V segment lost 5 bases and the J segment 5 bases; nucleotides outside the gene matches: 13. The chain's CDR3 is CASSPPEQGARETQYF. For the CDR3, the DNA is TGTGCCAGCAGCCCCCCGGAGCAGGGGGCGAGGGAGACCCAGTACTTC.

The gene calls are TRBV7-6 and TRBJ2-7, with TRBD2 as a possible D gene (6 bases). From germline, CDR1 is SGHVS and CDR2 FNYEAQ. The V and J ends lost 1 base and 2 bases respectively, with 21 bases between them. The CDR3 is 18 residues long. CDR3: CASSLGASLGTGAYEQYF. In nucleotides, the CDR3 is TGTGCCAGCAGCTTAGGTGCTTCCCTCGGGACGGGAGCCTACGAGCAGTACTTC.

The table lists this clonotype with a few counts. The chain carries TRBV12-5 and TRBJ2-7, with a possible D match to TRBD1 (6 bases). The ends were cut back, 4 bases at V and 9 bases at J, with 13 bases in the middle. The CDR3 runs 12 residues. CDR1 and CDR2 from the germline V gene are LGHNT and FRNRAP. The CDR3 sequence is CASGSDTGSQYF. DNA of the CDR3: TGTGCTAGTGGTTCCGATACAGGGTCGCAGTACTTC.

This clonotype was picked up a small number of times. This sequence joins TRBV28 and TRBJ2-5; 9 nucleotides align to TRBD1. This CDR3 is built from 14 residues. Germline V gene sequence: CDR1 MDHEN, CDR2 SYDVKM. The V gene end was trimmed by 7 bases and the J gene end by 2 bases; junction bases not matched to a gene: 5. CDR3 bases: TGTGCCAGCAACCTACAGGGGGCTCAAGAGACCCAGTACTTC. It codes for CASNLQGAQETQYF.

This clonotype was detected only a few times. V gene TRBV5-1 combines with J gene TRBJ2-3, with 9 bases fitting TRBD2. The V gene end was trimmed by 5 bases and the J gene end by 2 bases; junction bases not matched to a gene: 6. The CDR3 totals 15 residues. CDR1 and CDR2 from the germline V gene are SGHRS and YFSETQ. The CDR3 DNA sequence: TGCGCCAGCAGATATGCTAGCGGGGACACAGATACGCAGTATTTT. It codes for CASRYASGDTDTQYF.

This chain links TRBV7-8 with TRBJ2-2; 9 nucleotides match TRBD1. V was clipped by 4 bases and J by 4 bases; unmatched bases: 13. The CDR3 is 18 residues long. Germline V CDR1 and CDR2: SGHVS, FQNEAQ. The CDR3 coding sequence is TGTGCCAGCAGCTCGCCAAGGACAGGGGTCCGATCCACCGGGGAGCTGTTTTTT. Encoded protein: CASSSPRTGVRSTGELFF.

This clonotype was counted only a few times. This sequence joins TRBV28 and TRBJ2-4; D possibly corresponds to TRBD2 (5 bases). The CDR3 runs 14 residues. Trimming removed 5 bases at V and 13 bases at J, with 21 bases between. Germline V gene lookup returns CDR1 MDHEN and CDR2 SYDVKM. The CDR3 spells CASSRRTYLSEQYF. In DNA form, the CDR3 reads TGTGCCAGCAGTCGCAGGACTTATCTTTCGGAGCAGTACTTC.

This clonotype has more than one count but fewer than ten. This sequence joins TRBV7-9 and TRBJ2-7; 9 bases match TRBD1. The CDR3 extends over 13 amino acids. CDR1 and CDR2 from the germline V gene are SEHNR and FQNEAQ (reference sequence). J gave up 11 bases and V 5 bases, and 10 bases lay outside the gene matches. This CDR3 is CASSPDRDRDEYF. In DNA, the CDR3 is TGTGCCAGCAGCCCAGACCGGGACAGGGACGAGTACTTC.

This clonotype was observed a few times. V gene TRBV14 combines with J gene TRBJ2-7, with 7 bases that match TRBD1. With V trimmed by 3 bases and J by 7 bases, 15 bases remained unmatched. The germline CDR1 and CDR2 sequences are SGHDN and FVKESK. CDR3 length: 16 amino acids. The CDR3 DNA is TGTGCCAGCAGCCATACAGGGGACGTCTCTTACGGGGAGCAGTACTTC. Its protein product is CASSHTGDVSYGEQYF.

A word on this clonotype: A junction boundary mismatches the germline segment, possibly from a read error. The DNA for the CDR3 is TGCAGTGCTGGACGACTGACTAGCAATCACCCCCAGCATTTT. It is translated as CSAGRLTSNHPQHF. J is TRBJ1-5 and V is TRBV20-1; D call uncertain. This CDR3 has 14 residues. Per germline, CDR1 DFQATT and CDR2 SNEGSKA (reference sequence).

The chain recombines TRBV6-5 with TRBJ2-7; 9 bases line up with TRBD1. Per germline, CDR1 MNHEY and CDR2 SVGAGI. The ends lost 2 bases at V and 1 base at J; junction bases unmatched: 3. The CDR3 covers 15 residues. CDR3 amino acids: CASSYIGTGSYEQYF. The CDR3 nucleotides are TGTGCCAGCAGTTACATCGGGACAGGGTCCTACGAGCAGTACTTC.

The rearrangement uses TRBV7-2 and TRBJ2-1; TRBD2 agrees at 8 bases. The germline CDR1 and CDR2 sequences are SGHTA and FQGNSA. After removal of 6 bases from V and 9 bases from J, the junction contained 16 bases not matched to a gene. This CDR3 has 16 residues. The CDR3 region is CASSLSRGGGSGEQFF. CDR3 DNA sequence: TGTGCCAGCAGTTTGAGCCGGGGGGGCGGTTCGGGTGAGCAGTTCTTC.

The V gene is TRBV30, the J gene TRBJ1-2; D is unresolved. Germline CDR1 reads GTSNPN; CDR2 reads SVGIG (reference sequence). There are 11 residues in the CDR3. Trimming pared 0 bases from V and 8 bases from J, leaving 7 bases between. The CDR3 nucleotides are TGTGCCTGGAGTGTATGGCGCGGCTACACCTTC. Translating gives CAWSVWRGYTF.

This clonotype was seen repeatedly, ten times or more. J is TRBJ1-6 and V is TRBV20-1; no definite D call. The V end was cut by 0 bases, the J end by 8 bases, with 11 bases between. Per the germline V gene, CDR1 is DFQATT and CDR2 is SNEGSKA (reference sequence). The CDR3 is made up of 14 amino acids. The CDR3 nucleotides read TGCAGTGCTAGAGATAGGCAGGATCATTCACCCCTCCACTTT. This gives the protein CSARDRQDHSPLHF.

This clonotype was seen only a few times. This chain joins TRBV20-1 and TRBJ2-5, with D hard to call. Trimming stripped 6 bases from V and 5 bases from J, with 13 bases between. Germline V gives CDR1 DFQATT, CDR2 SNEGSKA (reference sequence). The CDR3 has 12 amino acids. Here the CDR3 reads CSARKGWETQYF. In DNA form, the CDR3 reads TGCAGTGCCCGCAAAGGGTGGGAGACCCAGTACTTC.

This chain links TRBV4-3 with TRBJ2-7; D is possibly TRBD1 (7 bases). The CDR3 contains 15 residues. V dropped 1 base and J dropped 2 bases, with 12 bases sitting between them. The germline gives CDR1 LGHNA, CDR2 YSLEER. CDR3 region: CASSQGGTAAYEQYF. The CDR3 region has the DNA TGCGCCAGCAGCCAAGGCGGGACAGCCGCCTACGAGCAGTACTTC.

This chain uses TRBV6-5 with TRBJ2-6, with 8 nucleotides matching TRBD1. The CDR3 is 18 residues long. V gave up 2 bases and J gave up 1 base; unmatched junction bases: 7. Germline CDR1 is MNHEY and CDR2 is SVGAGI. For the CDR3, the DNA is TGTGCCAGCAGTTACGGGCAGGGGGCGCGTTCTGGGGCCAACGTCCTGACTTTC. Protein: CASSYGQGARSGANVLTF.

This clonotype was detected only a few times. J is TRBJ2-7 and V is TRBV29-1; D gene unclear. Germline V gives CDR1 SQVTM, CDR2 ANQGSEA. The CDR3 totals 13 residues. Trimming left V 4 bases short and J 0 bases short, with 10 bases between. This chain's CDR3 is CSVVVISSYEQYF. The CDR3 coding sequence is TGCAGCGTTGTAGTCATCAGCTCCTACGAGCAGTACTTC.

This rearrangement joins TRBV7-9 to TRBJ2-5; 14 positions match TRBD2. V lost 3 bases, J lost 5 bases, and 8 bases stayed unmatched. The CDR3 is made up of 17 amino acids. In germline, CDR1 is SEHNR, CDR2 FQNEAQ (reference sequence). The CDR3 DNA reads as TGTGCCAGCAGCTTCCGACTAGCGGGGGGGCCGATCGAGACCCAGTACTTC. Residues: CASSFRLAGGPIETQYF.

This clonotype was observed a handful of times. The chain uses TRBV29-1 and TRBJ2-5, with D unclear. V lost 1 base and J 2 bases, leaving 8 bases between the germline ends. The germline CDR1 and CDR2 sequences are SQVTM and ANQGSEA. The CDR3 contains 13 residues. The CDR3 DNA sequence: TGCAGCGTTGAAGGGGTGAGGCAAGAGACCCAGTACTTC. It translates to CSVEGVRQETQYF.

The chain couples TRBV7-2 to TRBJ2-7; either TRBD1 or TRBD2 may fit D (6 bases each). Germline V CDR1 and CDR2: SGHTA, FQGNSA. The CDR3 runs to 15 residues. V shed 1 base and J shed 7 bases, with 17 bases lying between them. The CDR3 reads CASSLVYGGRNEQYF. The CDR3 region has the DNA TGTGCCAGCAGCTTAGTGTATGGGGGGCGCAATGAGCAGTACTTC.

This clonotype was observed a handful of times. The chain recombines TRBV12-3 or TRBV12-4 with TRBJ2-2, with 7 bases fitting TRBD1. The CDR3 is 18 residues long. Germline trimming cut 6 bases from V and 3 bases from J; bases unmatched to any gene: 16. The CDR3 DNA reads TGTGCCAGCAGCCCAACCCATACGGGACAGTTTTACACCGGGGAGCTGTTTTTT. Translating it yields CASSPTHTGQFYTGELFF.

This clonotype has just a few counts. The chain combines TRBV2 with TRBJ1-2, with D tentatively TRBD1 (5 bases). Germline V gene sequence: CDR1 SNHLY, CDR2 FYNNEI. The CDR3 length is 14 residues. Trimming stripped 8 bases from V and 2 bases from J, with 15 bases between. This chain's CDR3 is CASGRRTQNYGYTF. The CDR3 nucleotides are TGTGCCAGCGGCCGGAGGACACAGAACTATGGCTACACCTTC.

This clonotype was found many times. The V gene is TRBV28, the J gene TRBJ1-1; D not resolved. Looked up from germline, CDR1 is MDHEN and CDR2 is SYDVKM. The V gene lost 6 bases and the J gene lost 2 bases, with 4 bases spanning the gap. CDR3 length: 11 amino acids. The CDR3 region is CASSDNTEAFF. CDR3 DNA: TGTGCCAGCAGCGATAACACTGAAGCTTTCTTT.

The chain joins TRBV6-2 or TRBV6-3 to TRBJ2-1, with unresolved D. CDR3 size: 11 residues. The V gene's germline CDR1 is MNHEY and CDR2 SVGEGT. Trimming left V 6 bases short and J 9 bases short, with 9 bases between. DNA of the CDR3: TGTGCCAGCAGCCCCTTCGGTGAGCAGTTCTTC. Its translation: CASSPFGEQFF.

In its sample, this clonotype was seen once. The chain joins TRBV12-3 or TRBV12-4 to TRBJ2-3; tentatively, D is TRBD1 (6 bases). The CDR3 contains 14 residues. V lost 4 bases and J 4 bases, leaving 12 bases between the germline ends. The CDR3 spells CASSWTAGPDTQYF. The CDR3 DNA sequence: TGTGCCAGCAGTTGGACAGCCGGCCCAGATACGCAGTATTTT.